This T cell receptor beta chain was retrieved from a study of blood T cell repertoires in COVID-19. About the research overall: T cells, B-cell-depleted T cells, or PBMCs supplied cDNA or gDNA.

The CDR3 has 15 amino acids. The germline V gene encodes CDR1 SEHNR and CDR2 FQNEAQ (reference sequence). V was pared by 8 bases and J by 3 bases, with 17 bases between. TCRdb's copy holds only in-frame clones and misses some; the assay was immunoSEQ multiplex PCR. Of roughly 120,000 clones in the sample, roughly 82% were seen once. Sequencing was performed on peripheral blood. The rearrangement joins TRBV7-9 to TRBJ2-1; D gene unclear. This TCR was sampled from a human donor in a cohort sampled during active COVID-19. This CDR3 reads CASERPTRYYNEQFF. CDR3 sequence (DNA): TGTGCCAGCGAGCGACCAACGAGGTACTACAATGAGCAGTTCTTC. The full variable domain, its missing parts supplied by reference TRBV7-9 and TRBJ2-1, is DTGVSQNPRHKITKRGQNVTFRCDPISEHNRLYWYRQTLGQGPEFLTYFQNEAQLEKSRLLSDRFSAERPKGSFSTLEIQRTEQGDSAMYLCASERPTRYYNEQFFGPGTRLTVL.